The T cell receptor beta chain under discussion was sequenced for a study of regulatory T cells in long-lasting Graves disease (dated by TCRdb to 2020 to 2023). Regarding the study in general: To count as having persistent Graves' disease, a patient had to have received antithyroid drug treatment for over 5 years with TSH receptor autoantibodies remaining persistently positive. This study used TCR sequencing and RNA sequencing of peripheral blood to compare persistent Graves' disease patients against newly diagnosed Graves' disease patients. The study was registered as a clinical trial and conducted in China. TCR sequencing covered around 13 persistent and around 20 newly diagnosed Graves' disease patients, some 35 samples in total. Antithyroid drugs had been taken for 10 to 13 years on average by persistent Graves' disease patients in the clinical cohort.

The protocol used for the library was multiplex PCR. The reads were generated on an Illumina HiSeq 4000. CDR3 regions were amplified by Arm-PCR with iRepertoire HTBI primers to construct TCR beta libraries. Gel purification was performed on PCR products prior to sequencing. Under the source paper's analysis protocol: Gene usage analysis of CDR3 amino acid clonotypes relied on the roughly 58 TRBV and more than twelve TRBJ segments identified across samples. COPE and FqMerger were used to merge filtered high-quality paired reads into contigs. Contigs were aligned with BLAST to IMGT TRBV, TRBD and TRBJ reference genes, and CDR3 was defined per IMGT. Highly expanded clones were defined as clonotypes with a frequency above 0.1%. Repertoire diversity was measured by Shannon entropy, and V-J evenness by the Gini coefficient. A clonotype found in more than one individual was treated as public. TCRdb reprocessed the public reads (quality trimming at Q25 with fastp, clone calling with MiXCR) and kept in-frame beta chains. Identical CDR3 protein sequences are pooled into one entry, listed with their most common genes and DNA. The V and J calls were determined by TCRdb, not by the authors. This sample lists 700,000 or so distinct CDR3 sequences; around 30% were detected once. The ten largest clones add up to 40% to 55% of the sample.

Details on this clonotype: Its cognate antigen has yet to be identified. No base quality values were provided; no much bigger clone lies one nucleotide off.

Summary of the overall study and its limitations: Persistent disease showed preferential use of TRBV28, TRBJ1-2 and TRBJ2-5, whereas newly diagnosed disease favored TRBV20-1 and TRBJ2-1. Peripheral blood alone was examined, since thyroid tissue, which constituted the primary lesion, could not be accessed. Only the TCR beta chain was sequenced and analyzed. Compared with newly diagnosed patients, persistent Graves' disease patients had lower TCR Shannon entropy and fewer highly expanded clones, which suggests clonal expansion. The authors acknowledged the small sample size as a limitation that may reduce accuracy. More public clonotypes were shared among persistent patients (about 2,800) than among newly diagnosed patients (roughly 960).

The meaning of the sample's time point label: persistent/refractory GD, antithyroid drugs over 5 years with positive TRAb. For both TCR sequencing and RNA sequencing, RNA was extracted from PBMCs in TRIzol. The diagnosis of Graves' disease followed American Thyroid Association guidelines. The patients came from an endocrinology department in Xi'an, China. Each patient gave approximately 10 milliliters of peripheral blood, collected in an EDTA anticoagulant tube. Ficoll Paque Plus density gradient separation was used to isolate PBMCs, and no additional T cell sorting was done. An Agilent 2100 Bioanalyzer and agarose gel were used to check RNA quality, while a NanoDrop 2000 measured RNA concentration. Between the V and J ends, shortened by 3 bases and 2 bases respectively, the junction contains 8 bases. The CDR3 starts with the cysteine, ends with the phenylalanine, and has 14 residues. Here the CDR3 DNA is all that survives: 42 bases in frame from base 1. The CDR1 and CDR2 encoded by the germline V gene are SGHVS and FQNEAQ.

The sample was peripheral blood mononuclear cells (PBMCs), taken when the disease was refractory, from a patient treated with antithyroid drugs. This chain joins TRBV7-8 to TRBJ1-3; no D gene call is confident. The clonotype was recovered from a female donor with Graves disease. The CDR3 amino acid sequence is: CASSLVLAGNTIYF. The DNA sequence follows: TGTGCCAGCAGCTTGGTGCTAGCTGGAAACACCATATATTTT.